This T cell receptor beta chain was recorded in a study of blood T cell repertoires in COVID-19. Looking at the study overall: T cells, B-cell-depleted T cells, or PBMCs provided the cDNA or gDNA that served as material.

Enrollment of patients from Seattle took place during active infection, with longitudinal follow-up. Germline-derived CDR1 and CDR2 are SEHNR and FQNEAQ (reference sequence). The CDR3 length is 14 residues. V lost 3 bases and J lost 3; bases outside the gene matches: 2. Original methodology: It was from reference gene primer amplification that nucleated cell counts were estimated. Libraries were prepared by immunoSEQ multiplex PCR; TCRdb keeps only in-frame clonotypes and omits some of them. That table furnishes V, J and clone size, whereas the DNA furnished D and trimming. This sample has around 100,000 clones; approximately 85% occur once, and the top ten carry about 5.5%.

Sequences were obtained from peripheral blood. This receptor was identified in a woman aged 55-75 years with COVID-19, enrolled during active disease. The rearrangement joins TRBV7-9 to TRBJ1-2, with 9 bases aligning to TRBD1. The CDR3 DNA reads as TGTGCCAGCAGCTTTACAGGGGGCGACTATGGCTACACCTTC. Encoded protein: CASSFTGGDYGYTF.